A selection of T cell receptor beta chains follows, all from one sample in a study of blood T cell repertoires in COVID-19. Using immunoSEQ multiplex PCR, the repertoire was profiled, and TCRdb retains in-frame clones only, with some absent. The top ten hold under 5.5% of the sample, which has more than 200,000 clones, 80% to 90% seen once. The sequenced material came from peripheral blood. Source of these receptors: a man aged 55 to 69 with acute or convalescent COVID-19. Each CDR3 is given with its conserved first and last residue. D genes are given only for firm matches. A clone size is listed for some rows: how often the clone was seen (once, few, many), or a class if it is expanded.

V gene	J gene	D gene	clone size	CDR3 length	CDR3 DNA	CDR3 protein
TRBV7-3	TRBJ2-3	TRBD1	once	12	TGTGCCAGCAGCCACTACAGGGGTACGCAGTATTTT	CASSHYRGTQYF
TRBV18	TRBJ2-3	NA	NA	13	TGTGCCAGCTCACCAGGGACTCCAGATACGCAGTATTTT	CASSPGTPDTQYF
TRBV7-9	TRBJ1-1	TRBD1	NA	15	TGTGCCAGCAGCCTTGCGGACAGGATGAACACTGAAGCTTTCTTT	CASSLADRMNTEAFF
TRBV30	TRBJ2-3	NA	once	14	TGTGCCTGGAGTGTAAAGGCGGGAACAGATACGCAGTATTTT	CAWSVKAGTDTQYF
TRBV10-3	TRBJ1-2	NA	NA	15	TGTGCCATCAGTAATCAGCTCACAGCTAACTATGGCTACACCTTC	CAISNQLTANYGYTF
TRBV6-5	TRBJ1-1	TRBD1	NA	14	TGTGCCAGCAGCCGACAGGGACTGGGCACTGAAGCTTTCTTT	CASSRQGLGTEAFF
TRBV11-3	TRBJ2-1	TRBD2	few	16	TGTGCCAGCAGCTTAGATCCCCGGGGGGGCCGTTTCGAGCAGTTCTTC	CASSLDPRGGRFEQFF
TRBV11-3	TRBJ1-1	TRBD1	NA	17	TGTGCCAGCAGCTTAGGGGTCGGTGCAGGGGGCGTCACTGAAGCTTTCTTT	CASSLGVGAGGVTEAFF
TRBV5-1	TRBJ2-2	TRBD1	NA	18	TGCGCCAGCAGCCGACAAGTGCGGACAGGGAGAAGCACCGGGGAGCTGTTTTTT	CASSRQVRTGRSTGELFF
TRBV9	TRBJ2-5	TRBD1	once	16	TGTGCCAGCAGCGTGAGACAGGGGTCTACCGGGGAGACCCAGTACTTC	CASSVRQGSTGETQYF
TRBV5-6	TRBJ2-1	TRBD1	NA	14	TGTGCCAGCAGCGCACGAACAGGGGTCCATGAGCAGTTCTTC	CASSARTGVHEQFF
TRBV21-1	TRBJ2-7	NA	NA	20	TGTGCCAGCAGCAAAACCCGATTAATTTTGGGACTAGCTGCATCCTACGAGCAGTACTTC	CASSKTRLILGLAASYEQYF
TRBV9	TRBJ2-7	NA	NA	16	TGTGCCAGCAGCGTAGATGGGACTCTATCCTCCTACGAGCAGTACTTC	CASSVDGTLSSYEQYF
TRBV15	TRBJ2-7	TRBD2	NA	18	TGTGCCACCAGCAGAGGCAAAGGGACTAGCGGGAGATGGTACGAGCAGTACTTC	CATSRGKGTSGRWYEQYF
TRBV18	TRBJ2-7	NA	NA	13	TGTGCCAGCTCACCACCGGTCATCGGCGAGCAGTACTTC	CASSPPVIGEQYF
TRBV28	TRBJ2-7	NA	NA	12	TGTGCCAGCAGCGAGACAGCTTACGAGCAGTACTTC	CASSETAYEQYF
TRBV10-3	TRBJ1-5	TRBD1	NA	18	TGTGCCATCATCCTCCCCGGGACAGGGTGCGGTAGCAATCAGCCCCAGCATTTT	CAIILPGTGCGSNQPQHF
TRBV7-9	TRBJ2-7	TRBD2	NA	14	TGTGCCAGCAGCCCCCGGGGAGGGGCCTACGAGCAGTACTTC	CASSPRGGAYEQYF
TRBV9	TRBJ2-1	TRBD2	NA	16	TGTGCCAGCAGCGTAGAGGCAATGGGGGGGTACAATGAGCAGTTCTTC	CASSVEAMGGYNEQFF
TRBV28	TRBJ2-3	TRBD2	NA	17	TGTGCCAGCAGTTCACCCACGACTAGCGGGAGGGTAGATACGCAGTATTTT	CASSSPTTSGRVDTQYF
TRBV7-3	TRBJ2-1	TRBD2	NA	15	TGTGCCAGCAGCTTACTAGCGGCCGACTACAATGAGCAGTTCTTC	CASSLLAADYNEQFF
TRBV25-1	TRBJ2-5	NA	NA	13	TGTGCCAGCAGTCCAACTACCGGCGGAACCCAGTACTTC	CASSPTTGGTQYF
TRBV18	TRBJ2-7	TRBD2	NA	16	TGTGCCAGCTCACCCGGACTAGCGGGGGTATCCTACGAGCAGTACTTC	CASSPGLAGVSYEQYF